The 8 T cell receptor beta chains given below trace back to one sample, sequenced in a study of CD8 T cells in ankylosing spondylitis. TCRdb processed the 5' RACE reads anew with MiXCR; each CDR3 protein has one entry. The sample shows about 240,000 distinct CDR3 sequences, approximately 9% of them seen only once. The sequenced material came from blood, either unsorted or a sorted T cell fraction (not recorded which). Source of these receptors: a male donor with ankylosing spondylitis or in good health (not recorded which).

This clonotype turned up a few times. CDR3 bases: TGTGCCAGCAGTTACCGTCAGGGCGGCGAGCAGTACTTC. This gives the protein CASSYRQGGEQYF. The V call is TRBV6-5, the J call TRBJ2-7, with D perhaps TRBD1 (5 bases). V dropped 2 bases and J dropped 6 bases, with 11 bases sitting between them. Germline CDR1 and CDR2: MNHEY and SVGAGI. The CDR3 is made up of 13 amino acids.

This clonotype occurred once. The chain employs TRBV6-2 or TRBV6-3 and TRBJ2-1; D is ambiguous. This CDR3 has 12 residues. Germline values: CDR1 MNHEY, CDR2 SVGEGT. V lost 0 bases and J lost 7, with 4 bases in between. CDR3 nucleotide sequence: TGTGCCAGCAGTTACTCGAGTAATGAGCAGTTCTTC. Its protein is CASSYSSNEQFF.

This clonotype was picked up many times. This chain uses TRBV10-1 with TRBJ1-2, with 8 bases fitting TRBD1. In germline, CDR1 is WNHNN, CDR2 SYGVQD (reference sequence). CDR3 length equals 16 residues. The trim removed 7 bases at V and 6 bases at J, leaving 16 bases unmatched. CDR3 nucleotide sequence: TGCGCCAGCACCCTACCCATGGACAGGGCGGAGGATGGCTACACCTTC. This codes for CASTLPMDRAEDGYTF.

This clonotype was counted only a few times. The chain combines TRBV11-3 with TRBJ2-5; 7 bases agree with TRBD1. V shed 5 bases and J 4 bases; nucleotides not matched to a gene: 7. Germline V lookup: CDR1 SGHNT, CDR2 YENEEA. CDR3 length: 14 amino acids. CDR3 sequence reads: CASSNWDRRETQYF. In nucleotides, the CDR3 is TGTGCCAGCAGCAATTGGGACAGACGAGAGACCCAGTACTTC.

This clonotype has ten or more counts. The genes are TRBV29-1 and TRBJ2-1, with D unresolved. With 2 bases removed from V and 9 bases from J, the gap between germline ends came to 14 bases. Germline V gives CDR1 SQVTM, CDR2 ANQGSEA. This CDR3 comprises 13 residues. CDR3 bases: TGCAGCGTTGAAACGCGGAGAAGTAGTGAGCAGTTCTTC. Translated: CSVETRRSSEQFF.

This clonotype appeared a few times. V and J are TRBV20-1 and TRBJ2-7; the D gene is possibly TRBD2 (6 bases). CDR1 and CDR2 from the germline V gene are DFQATT and SNEGSKA (reference sequence). The CDR3 contains 15 residues. Trimming shortened V by 1 base and J by 7 bases, and 20 bases separated the two germline ends. The CDR3 bases are TGCAGTGCTAGAGGGGCCGCTAGCGACACGGGTGAGCAGTACTTC. Its protein is CSARGAASDTGEQYF.

This clonotype was detected a few times. This rearrangement joins TRBV6-2 or TRBV6-3 to TRBJ2-3; D is unclear. This CDR3 has 15 residues. Trimming removed 3 bases from V and 1 base from J, with 11 bases in between. Germline CDR1 and CDR2: MNHEY and SVGEGT. This CDR3 reads CASSYDMAGTDTQYF. CDR3 DNA: TGTGCCAGCAGTTATGACATGGCAGGCACAGATACGCAGTATTTT.

The gene calls are TRBV2 and TRBJ1-2; D is ambiguous. Trimming shortened V by 4 bases and J by 8 bases, and 14 bases separated the two germline ends. The CDR3 contains 13 residues. Germline values: CDR1 SNHLY, CDR2 FYNNEI. Here the CDR3 reads CASSVSGLSGYTF. Here the CDR3 DNA reads TGTGCCAGCAGTGTGAGTGGGCTTAGCGGCTACACCTTC.